The next 3 T cell receptor beta chains were all read from a single sample in a study of T cell responses to AZD1222 COVID-19 vaccine. Clones were sequenced by immunoSEQ multiplex PCR, and TCRdb holds only the in-frame ones, with some missing. The repertoire has some 110,000 clones, 82% of them found once; the top ten carry approximately 5.1%. The source was peripheral blood, collected on day 0 of AZD1222 vaccination. The receptors were gathered from an adult in good health.

This clone was observed a handful of times. In DNA form, the CDR3 reads TGTGCCAGCAACAGGGGACGGGACGAGCAGTACTTC. It is translated as CASNRGRDEQYF. The chain couples TRBV2 to TRBJ2-7, with TRBD1 identical over 7 bases. The CDR3 length is 12 residues. V trimming: 7 bases; J trimming: 5 bases; junction bases outside the gene matches: 5. Germline V gives CDR1 SNHLY, CDR2 FYNNEI.

The V and J genes are TRBV6-5 and TRBJ2-3, with D unresolved. The V gene's germline CDR1 is MNHEY and CDR2 SVGAGI. V was cut by 4 bases and J by 6 bases, with 11 bases left in between. The CDR3 totals 13 residues. Here the CDR3 reads CASSSNPVDTQYF. In nucleotides, the CDR3 is TGTGCCAGCAGTTCTAACCCCGTGGATACGCAGTATTTT.

The chain recombines TRBV2 with TRBJ1-1; D possibly corresponds to TRBD1 (6 bases). The CDR3 is 15 residues long. Trimming removed 2 bases from V and 4 bases from J, with 14 bases in between. Germline V gene lookup returns CDR1 SNHLY and CDR2 FYNNEI. CDR3 DNA: TGTGCCAGCAGTGAAAGTTTCGGGGGCATCACTGAAGCTTTCTTT. Protein: CASSESFGGITEAFF.